This T cell receptor (beta chain) was profiled in a study of T cell responses to AZD1222 COVID-19 vaccine (TCRdb year 2021). About the full investigation: AZD1222 recipients whose second dose came at about 4 weeks and those whose second dose came at about 12 weeks were combined into one group, since spike-specific TCR depth and breadth did not differ between the two schedules. Enrollment into the trials was organized by age into subgroups of 18-55, 56-69 and 70-plus years, and those subgroups contained approximately 150, 30 and 60 TCR-sequenced participants, respectively. A total of under 250 trial participants underwent TCR sequencing, of whom 200 to 220 had received two doses of AZD1222 and roughly 26 had received two doses of the MenACWY control vaccine. Results the study describes overall, beyond this receptor: No day 14 peak-response samples were available, so repertoires were characterized only after the peak T cell response. The 56-69-year group was small, and its depth increase did not reach significance, likely because of low power. Epitopes outside the regions mutated in the B.1.351 and B.1.1.7 variants were reportedly recognized by nearly half of the unique spike-specific TCRs. A significant rise in spike-specific TCR breadth and depth was observed after two AZD1222 doses relative to day 0 and relative to MenACWY recipients. Conclusions about previously exposed vaccinees were limited because only a handful of AZD1222 recipients were SARS-CoV-2 seropositive at baseline. CD4 TCRs associated with the vaccine covered the entire spike protein, and the dominant responses were in regions 160-218 and 743-854. Most participants were white British and females outnumbered males, and the authors suggested that clonal diversity may have been underestimated.

The intended sense of this specimen's time point label: baseline before first vaccination. Samples from vaccinated people were obtained from the UK trials COV001 and COV002, which included a single-blind randomized controlled phase 2/3 trial of AZD1222 (ChAdOx1 nCoV-19) in healthy adults. For TCRbeta chain sequencing, PBMC samples were collected from trial participants at day 0 and at day 28 after the second dose. This clone has a handful of counts. Its target antigen remains unknown. No base-level quality is on record; no much larger clone is a single base apart. The CDR3 regions of human TCRbeta chains were analyzed by immunosequencing. The original methods were these. TCRs in the repertoires were matched against a reference library of SARS-CoV-2-specific TCRs that had been generated with the MIRA antigen-specificity platform. Breadth was defined as the fraction of unique TCRs that were SARS-CoV-2-associated, and depth was defined as the fraction of total T cells that were SARS-CoV-2-associated. Each spike-specific TCR was assigned to its reactive spike region and to a CD4 or CD8 class using the MIRA data. Log10-transformed breadth and depth values were compared by one-way ANOVA with Sidak's multiple comparisons tests. Sourced from immuneACCESS, this table was stored by TCRdb with only in-frame sequences that have V and J called. A share of the clones is absent; for the studies checked, an unresolved V gene accounts for under half, and the remainder has no known explanation. V and J calls and clone size are as listed in that table; D and trimming were resolved from the DNA. This sample has roughly 180,000 clones in its table, and roughly 88% of those were observed once. In total, the top ten clones hold less than 0.55% of the sample.

Based on the germline V gene, the CDR1 and CDR2 sequences are ENHRY and SYGVKD. The CDR3 numbers 18 residues from cysteine through phenylalanine. Here the CDR3 DNA is all that survives: 54 bases in frame from base 1. V drops 7 bases and J drops 1 base, leaving 23 bases in between. The chain is assembled from TRBV10-3 and TRBJ2-1, with TRBD2 perhaps the D gene, on 5 matching bases. The sequence derives from an adult in good health. The sample in question was peripheral blood, obtained on day 0 of AZD1222 vaccination. In nucleotides, the sequence is TGTGCCATCACCCTCGACTCCTCATTGGGGAGATCCTACAATGAGCAGTTCTTC. This is translated as CAITLDSSLGRSYNEQFF.